This T cell receptor beta chain is from a study of early T cells in non-severe SARS-CoV-2 infection. There are many counts of this clonotype. Individual cDNA molecules each received unique molecular identifiers attached to them. Via MiXCR, TCRdb re-called the 5' RACE reads, giving one row per CDR3 protein. This sample yields about 40,000 distinct CDR3 sequences, of which roughly 5% are seen a single time; 4.8% belongs to the top ten. The sample was whole blood. This TCR was sampled from an adult who was a healthcare worker with PCR-confirmed SARS-CoV-2 infection or an uninfected control (not recorded which).

The CDR3 bases are TGTGCCAGCAGCTTAGCGCAGTACCGAAAACAAGAGACCCAGTACTTC. It codes for CASSLAQYRKQETQYF. The rearrangement links TRBV7-6 to TRBJ2-5, with D hard to call. The length of the CDR3 is 16 residues. Germline lookup yields CDR1 SGHVS and CDR2 FNYEAQ. Trimming took 0 bases from V and 2 from J, leaving 13 bases between them.